These 3 T cell receptor beta chains were sequenced from one sample in a study of PD-1 blockade in classical Hodgkin lymphoma. Repertoires were generated with immunoSEQ multiplex PCR, while TCRdb's copy carries only in-frame clones and drops some. Seen here are 10,000 or so clones, approximately 84% observed once, and the top ten hold 15%. The time point here: newly diagnosed, previously untreated cHL patient sample. The investigators isolated CD8+ T cells from thawed PBMCs using magnetic negative selection. Source material: CD8+ T cells from blood. The receptors originated from a human donor with classical Hodgkin lymphoma.

The chain is built from TRBV27 and TRBJ2-1, with D perhaps matching TRBD2 (5 bases). V was pared by 6 bases and J by 7 bases, with 10 bases between. Germline CDR1 is MNHEY and CDR2 is SMNVEV (reference sequence). This CDR3 spans 12 amino acids. CDR3 residues: CASSSSGNEQFF. The CDR3 nucleotides are TGTGCCAGCAGCTCCTCGGGGAATGAGCAGTTCTTC.

The chain combines TRBV30 with TRBJ2-7; D is perhaps TRBD1 (5 bases). This CDR3 region has 12 residues. V shed 6 bases and J shed 1 base, with 10 bases lying between them. The V gene's germline CDR1 is GTSNPN and CDR2 SVGIG (reference sequence). The CDR3 coding sequence is TGTGCCTGCGCAGGGATGTCCTACGAGCAGTACTTC. It codes for CACAGMSYEQYF.

V usage is TRBV30 and J usage is TRBJ1-5; D is ambiguous. V was shortened by 1 base and J by 7 bases, with 14 bases between the two germline ends. The CDR3 loop spans 14 amino acids. From germline, CDR1 is GTSNPN and CDR2 SVGIG (reference sequence). The CDR3 nucleotides read TGTGCCTGGAGTGAGGAGGGTATAGGACAGCCCCAGCATTTT. This encodes CAWSEEGIGQPQHF.